This T cell receptor (beta chain) was identified in a study of T cell repertoires in cytomegalovirus infection. TCRdb passed the reads through MiXCR, listing each CDR3 protein once. The sample has fewer than 200,000 distinct CDR3 sequences; roughly 9.8% are singletons. Trimming pared 3 bases from V and 1 base from J, leaving 9 bases between. The germline V gene has CDR1 MDHEN and CDR2 SYDVKM. The CDR3 is 14 residues long. The V call is TRBV28, the J call TRBJ1-1; D remains unclear. This clonotype was obtained from a human donor in good health (CMV status not recorded). Some clones in this sample may be carry-over from other donors' samples. Sequencing used PBMCs. In DNA form, the CDR3 reads TGTGCCAGCAGTTTCGCGGCAGGGAACACTGAAGCTTTCTTT. This encodes CASSFAAGNTEAFF.